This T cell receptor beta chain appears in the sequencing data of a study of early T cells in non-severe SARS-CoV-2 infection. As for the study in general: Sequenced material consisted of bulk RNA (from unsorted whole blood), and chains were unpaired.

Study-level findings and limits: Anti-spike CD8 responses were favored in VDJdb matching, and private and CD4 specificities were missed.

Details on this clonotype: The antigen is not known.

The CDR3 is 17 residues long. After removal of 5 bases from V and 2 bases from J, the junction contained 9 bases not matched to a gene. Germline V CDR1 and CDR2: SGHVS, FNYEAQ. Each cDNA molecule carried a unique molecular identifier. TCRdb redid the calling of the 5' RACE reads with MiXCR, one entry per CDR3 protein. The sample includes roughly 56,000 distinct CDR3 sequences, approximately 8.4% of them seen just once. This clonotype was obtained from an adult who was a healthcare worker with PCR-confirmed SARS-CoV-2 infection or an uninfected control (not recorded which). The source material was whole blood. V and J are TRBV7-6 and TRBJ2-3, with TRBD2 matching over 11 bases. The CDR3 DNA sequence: TGTGCCAGCAGCCCAGTGGGACTAGCGGTGAACACAGATACGCAGTATTTT. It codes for CASSPVGLAVNTDTQYF.